The next 6 T cell receptor beta chains were all read from a single sample in a study of OX40 agonist ivuxolimab in advanced cancers. Assay: immunoSEQ multiplex PCR; the TCRdb copy retains only in-frame clones and omits some. The sample shows over 65,000 clones, about 88% of them seen only once. The specimen comprised CD4+ or CD8+ T cells sorted from blood, sampled in a trial of the OX40 agonist ivuxolimab. Receptors were obtained from an adult with an advanced solid tumor such as melanoma, head and neck, liver or kidney cancer.

V gene TRBV7-9 combines with J gene TRBJ1-1, with 8 bases identical to TRBD1. Germline V CDR1 and CDR2: SEHNR, FQNEAQ (reference sequence). V lost 5 bases and J lost 6; bases outside the gene matches: 5. The CDR3 totals 13 residues. CDR3 region: CASSTTTGAEAFF. The CDR3 coding sequence is TGTGCCAGCAGCACGACGACAGGGGCTGAAGCTTTCTTT.

The chain joins TRBV6-5 to TRBJ2-5; unclear D gene. The CDR3 sequence is 14 residues long. CDR1 is MNHEY, CDR2 SVGAGI, per germline. Trimming left V 0 bases short and J 2 bases short, with 7 bases between. CDR3 loop: CASSYSPLQETQYF. The CDR3 region has the DNA TGTGCCAGCAGTTACTCGCCGTTGCAAGAGACCCAGTACTTC.

This rearrangement joins TRBV18 to TRBJ2-5; perhaps TRBD2 as D (5 bases). From germline, CDR1 is KGHSH and CDR2 LQKENI. Trimming stripped 3 bases from V and 2 bases from J, with 7 bases between. This CDR3 is 13 amino acids long. In nucleotides, the CDR3 is TGTGCCAGCTCACCTTCGGGGCAAGAGACCCAGTACTTC. Protein sequence: CASSPSGQETQYF.

The V and J genes are TRBV4-1 and TRBJ1-2; 10 bases agree with TRBD1. The CDR3 totals 14 residues. Germline lookup yields CDR1 MGHRA and CDR2 YSYEKL. J gave up 5 bases and V 2 bases, and 2 bases lay outside the gene matches. CDR3 loop: CASSQPGQGYGYTF. DNA for the CDR3: TGCGCCAGCAGCCAACCGGGACAGGGGTATGGCTACACCTTC.

This CDR3 is CASSVSGSGVEAFF. The CDR3 DNA follows: TGTGCCAGTAGTGTTTCGGGTTCCGGGGTTGAAGCTTTCTTT. The chain joins TRBV19 to TRBJ1-1, with D unclear. The germline V gene has CDR1 LNHDA and CDR2 SQIVND (reference sequence). The CDR3 sequence is 14 residues long. V was shortened by 5 bases and J by 7 bases, with 17 bases between the two germline ends.

CDR3 nucleotides: TGTGCCATCACGACAGGGACGAACAATGAGCAGTTCTTC. This codes for CAITTGTNNEQFF. The chain couples TRBV10-3 to TRBJ2-1; 7 nucleotides align to TRBD1. Germline V lookup: CDR1 ENHRY, CDR2 SYGVKD. Trimming at V came to 7 bases and at J to 5 bases, leaving 5 bases not matched to a gene. CDR3 length: 13 residues.